These T cell receptor beta chains were read from a single sample in a study of response to subunit inactivated influenza vaccine. TCRdb redid the calling of the RT-PCR reads with MiXCR, one entry per CDR3 protein. The data hold around 760,000 distinct CDR3 sequences, with around 13% observed a single time. The source was PBMCs from blood, collected 14 days before vaccination. The receptors shown here come from a middle-aged man who received an inactivated influenza vaccine. CDR3s leave out the opening cysteine and the closing phenylalanine or tryptophan. Each record gives: D gene, J gene, V gene, CDR3 protein. The D gene is left open where the match is weak.

. TRBJ2-6 TRBV12-3/TRBV12-4 ASSLVPGSSGANVLT
. TRBJ2-1 TRBV12-3/TRBV12-4 ASSFQRVEQF
TRBD2 TRBJ2-7 TRBV19 ASSTTSGRIYEQY
. TRBJ2-2 TRBV30 AWRSLAGELF
TRBD2 TRBJ2-7 TRBV20-1 SAGTMFYEQY
TRBD2 TRBJ2-1 TRBV4-3 ASSWGLGPNNEQF
. TRBJ1-5 TRBV6-5 ASSYSARSNQPQH
. TRBJ2-3 TRBV11-2 ASSLGLTGWASTDTQY
TRBD2 TRBJ2-3 TRBV6-1 ASSPGLPSTDTQY
. TRBJ1-3 TRBV29-1 SVWGLGNTIY
. TRBJ1-1 TRBV7-2 ASSLDGGTEAF
. TRBJ2-1 TRBV11-2 ASRAIGGYNEQF
TRBD2 TRBJ2-7 TRBV28 AARWGGSYEQY
. TRBJ1-2 TRBV20-1 SATQGHSNYGYT
TRBD2 TRBJ2-1 TRBV20-1 SARDLRGRTNEQF
. TRBJ1-2 TRBV6-5 ASSYSGGQGGYT
. TRBJ2-1 TRBV4-3 ASSQDHKKGYNEQF
. TRBJ2-3 TRBV21-1 ASTVRSRSTDTQY
TRBD2 TRBJ2-1 TRBV15 ATSRGTSRYPYNEQF
. TRBJ2-1 TRBV18 ASSPSPEGVYNEQF
. TRBJ1-6 TRBV12-3/TRBV12-4 ASSPGTPPPLH
. TRBJ2-5 TRBV4-1 ASSQESRAGEGETQY
. TRBJ1-1 TRBV20-1 SAEREAANTEAF